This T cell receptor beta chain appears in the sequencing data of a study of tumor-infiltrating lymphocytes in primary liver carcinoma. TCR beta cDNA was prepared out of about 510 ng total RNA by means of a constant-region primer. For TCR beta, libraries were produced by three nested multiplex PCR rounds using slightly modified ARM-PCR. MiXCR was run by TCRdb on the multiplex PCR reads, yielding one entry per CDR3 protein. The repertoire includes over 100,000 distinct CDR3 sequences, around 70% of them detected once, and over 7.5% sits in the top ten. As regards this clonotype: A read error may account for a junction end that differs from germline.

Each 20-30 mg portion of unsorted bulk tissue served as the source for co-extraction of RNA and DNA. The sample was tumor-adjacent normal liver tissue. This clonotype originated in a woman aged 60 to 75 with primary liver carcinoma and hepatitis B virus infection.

The CDR3 is CVSSLRVTSIDTQYF. CDR3 DNA sequence: TGTGTCAGCAGCTTGCGGGTTACTAGCATAGATACGCAGTATTTT. The V call is TRBV5-6, the J call TRBJ2-3, with D possibly matching TRBD2 (6 bases). The germline CDR1 and CDR2 sequences are SGHDT and YYEEEE. CDR3 size: 15 residues.